One and the same sample provided the 22 T cell receptor beta chains below, sequenced in a study of beta chain features in type 1 diabetes. Points from the study as a whole: A moderate, significant TCRB CDR3 shortening appeared in type 1 diabetes across four CD4+ subsets.

cDNA synthesis used the whole RNA isolate, giving expressed TCRB sequences. Sequenced by immunoSEQ multiplex PCR; TCRdb stores in-frame clones only, minus some. The data hold approximately 250,000 clones, with 16% observed a single time. Which antigens these TCRs recognize remains unknown. The source material was naive CD4+ T cells from blood. All receptors come from a man aged 25 to 40 with type 1 diabetes.

The chain combines TRBV19 with TRBJ1-2; 7 bases are a match to TRBD1. This CDR3 has 12 amino acids. Germline V gene sequence: CDR1 LNHDA, CDR2 SQIVND (reference sequence). The J segment lost 5 bases and the V segment lost 8 bases, leaving 5 bases of the junction unmatched. CDR3 coding DNA: TGTGCCAGTGGACAGGAGGGATATGGCTACACCTTC. Amino acid sequence: CASGQEGYGYTF.

This clone appeared a few times. The chain combines TRBV5-4 with TRBJ2-3; 9 bases align to TRBD2. J was trimmed by 1 base and V by 1 base; bases with no gene match: 7. There are 17 residues in the CDR3. Germline V CDR1 and CDR2: SGHNT, YYREEE (reference sequence). CDR3 sequence (DNA): TGTGCCAGCAGCTTGCGACTAGCGGTCGCCGGCACAGATACGCAGTATTTT. Its protein is CASSLRLAVAGTDTQYF.

The table lists this clone with a few counts. The V gene is TRBV29-1, the J gene TRBJ2-5; D might be TRBD1 (5 bases). Trimming removed 2 bases at V and 4 bases at J, with 5 bases between. Germline lookup yields CDR1 SQVTM and CDR2 ANQGSEA. CDR3 length: 11 amino acids. The CDR3 DNA follows: TGCAGCGTTGAACAGGGAGAGACCCAGTACTTC. This codes for CSVEQGETQYF.

This clone showed up just a few times. The chain has TRBV25-1 and TRBJ1-2; D is unclear. Trimming removed 3 bases from V and 1 base from J, with 6 bases in between. Germline loops: CDR1 MGHDK, CDR2 SYGVNS. The CDR3 spans 13 residues. CDR3 amino acids: CASSEKNNYGYTF. The DNA of the CDR3 is TGTGCCAGCAGTGAGAAGAATAACTATGGCTACACCTTC.

Only a few counts were recorded for this clone. This chain uses TRBV30 with TRBJ2-7, with a tentative D call TRBD1 (6 bases). This CDR3 spans 12 amino acids. Germline CDR1 reads GTSNPN; CDR2 reads SVGIG (reference sequence). V lost 5 bases, J lost 0 bases, and 8 bases lay in between. CDR3 nucleotide sequence: TGTGCCTGGGAGGACAGCTCCTACGAGCAGTACTTC. This encodes CAWEDSSYEQYF.

This clone has more than one count but fewer than ten. The chain has TRBV7-9 and TRBJ2-5; the match to TRBD1 covers 12 bases. The CDR3 sequence is 15 residues long. V shed 5 bases, J shed 5 bases, and the junction held 6 bases outside the gene matches. Per the germline V gene, CDR1 is SEHNR and CDR2 is FQNEAQ (reference sequence). The CDR3 reads CASSVVGTGGETQYF. CDR3 in DNA: TGTGCCAGCAGCGTCGTAGGGACAGGGGGCGAGACCCAGTACTTC. The full variable domain, in which reference TRBV7-9 and TRBJ2-5 provide the parts outside the CDR3, is DTGVSQNPRHKITKRGQNVTFRCDPISEHNRLYWYRQTLGQGPEFLTYFQNEAQLEKSRLLSDRFSAERPKGSFSTLEIQRTEQGDSAMYLCASSVVGTGGETQYFGPGTRLLVL.

The rearrangement joins TRBV9 to TRBJ2-5; 10 nucleotides agree with TRBD2. There are 15 residues in the CDR3. CDR1 and CDR2 (germline): SGDLS, YYNGEE. The J segment lost 3 bases and the V segment lost 0 bases, leaving 2 bases of the junction unmatched. CDR3 sequence: CASSVAAGGKETQYF. The DNA for the CDR3 is TGTGCCAGCAGCGTAGCAGCGGGAGGGAAAGAGACCCAGTACTTC.

This clone came up a few times. The rearrangement uses TRBV5-4 and TRBJ2-5; D is unclear. The CDR3 is 14 residues long. Germline V CDR1 and CDR2: SGHNT, YYREEE (reference sequence). The V and J ends lost 4 bases and 3 bases respectively, with 13 bases between them. The CDR3 sequence: CASSPRVVEETQYF. For the CDR3, the DNA is TGTGCCAGCAGCCCACGGGTGGTTGAAGAGACCCAGTACTTC.

CDR3: CASSPEFGGEPNEQFF. The CDR3, as DNA: TGTGCCAGCAGCCCCGAGTTTGGCGGGGAACCAAATGAGCAGTTCTTC. The chain has TRBV9 and TRBJ2-1; weak D call: TRBD2 (6 bases). V lost 4 bases and J lost 7, with 21 bases in between. The CDR3 loop spans 16 amino acids. In germline, CDR1 is SGDLS, CDR2 YYNGEE.

This clone was picked up a small number of times. The CDR3 DNA sequence: TGTGCCAGCAGCTCCGTGGGGACTAGCGGGAGGAGCGAGCAGTACTTC. Translated: CASSSVGTSGRSEQYF. The V gene is TRBV7-2, the J gene TRBJ2-7; 15 bases fit TRBD2. V shed 4 bases and J 6 bases; nucleotides not matched to a gene: 7. In germline, CDR1 is SGHTA, CDR2 FQGNSA. The CDR3 is 16 amino acids. Based on the CDR3 plus reference TRBV7-2 and TRBJ2-7, the full variable domain is GAGVSQSPSNKVTEKGKDVELRCDPISGHTALYWYRQSLGQGLEFLIYFQGNSAPDKSGLPSDRFSAERTGGSVSTLTIQRTQQEDSAVYLCASSSVGTSGRSEQYFGPGTRLTVT.

This clone was detected only a few times. DNA of the CDR3: TGTGCCTGGAGTTTTCGCGATGAGCAGTTCTTC. Its translation: CAWSFRDEQFF. The chain couples TRBV30 to TRBJ2-1; D is undetermined. The CDR3 is 11 amino acids. Trimming shortened V by 2 bases and J by 8 bases, and 7 bases separated the two germline ends. Germline CDR1 GTSNPN, CDR2 SVGIG (reference sequence). Based on the CDR3 plus reference TRBV30 and TRBJ2-1, the full variable domain is SQTIHQWPATLVQPVGSPLSLECTVEGTSNPNLYWYRQAAGRGLQLLFYSVGIGQISSEVPQNLSASRPQDRQFILSSKKLLLSDSGFYLCAWSFRDEQFFGPGTRLTVL.

The V call is TRBV9, the J call TRBJ1-5; D remains ambiguous. V was clipped by 1 base and J by 5 bases, with 7 bases between them. The CDR3 totals 13 residues. The germline CDR1 and CDR2 sequences are SGDLS and YYNGEE. The CDR3 here is CASSVRSDQPQHF. Here the CDR3 DNA reads TGTGCCAGCAGCGTAAGGTCCGATCAGCCCCAGCATTTT.

This clone appeared a few times. The rearrangement links TRBV28 to TRBJ2-5; possible D gene TRBD1, 5 bases. V shed 6 bases and J shed 3 bases, with 17 bases lying between them. Germline lookup yields CDR1 MDHEN and CDR2 SYDVKM. The CDR3 has 15 residues. CDR3 in amino acids: CASSLPVAGKETQYF. The CDR3 DNA follows: TGTGCCAGCAGCCTCCCTGTGGCAGGGAAAGAGACCCAGTACTTC.

V and J are TRBV10-3 and TRBJ2-1, with 11 bases fitting TRBD2. The CDR3 sequence is 13 residues long. Germline loops: CDR1 ENHRY, CDR2 SYGVKD. Trimming at V came to 7 bases and at J to 5 bases, leaving 1 base not matched to a gene. The CDR3 DNA follows: TGTGCCATCAATAGCGGGAGGGACAATGAGCAGTTCTTC. Translation: CAINSGRDNEQFF.

This clone has only a few counts. The chain is built from TRBV14 and TRBJ2-7, with 7 bases identical to TRBD2. V lost 5 bases, J lost 6 bases, and 7 bases stayed unmatched. Germline V gives CDR1 SGHDN, CDR2 FVKESK. The CDR3 is 13 residues long. CDR3 DNA: TGTGCCAGCAGCAGGGTGACTAGCTCCGAGCAGTACTTC. It yields the protein CASSRVTSSEQYF.

The chain has TRBV11-2 and TRBJ1-1; D unclear. Germline V gene data show CDR1 as SGHAT and CDR2 as FQNNGV. The CDR3 spans 13 residues. V gave up 5 bases and J gave up 1 base, with 8 bases separating them. The chain's CDR3 is CASSPGRNTEAFF. The CDR3 region has the DNA TGTGCCAGCAGCCCTGGCCGGAACACTGAAGCTTTCTTT.

A remark on this clone: The sample holds other DNA sequences that translate to the same CDR3. J is TRBJ2-7 and V is TRBV2, with D hard to call. V lost 0 bases to trimming and J lost 4 bases, with 1 base between them. This CDR3 spans 11 amino acids. Germline CDR1 is SNHLY and CDR2 is FYNNEI. DNA for the CDR3: TGTGCCAGCAGTGAAGCATACGAGCAGTACTTC. Translated: CASSEAYEQYF.

This clone was found a few times. This chain joins TRBV29-1 and TRBJ1-1; the D is unclear. This CDR3 has 13 residues. Germline CDR1 is SQVTM and CDR2 is ANQGSEA. With 5 bases removed from V and 1 base from J, the gap between germline ends came to 11 bases. The CDR3 region has the DNA TGCAGCGTTAAGTGGCAGGCGAACACTGAAGCTTTCTTT. This gives the protein CSVKWQANTEAFF.

This clone has a handful of counts. The V gene is TRBV4-1, the J gene TRBJ1-2, with D possibly TRBD1 on 5 matching bases. Germline V gives CDR1 MGHRA, CDR2 YSYEKL. The germline V and J ends were trimmed by 3 bases and 4 bases, with 12 bases remaining between them. CDR3 length: 14 residues. For the CDR3, the DNA is TGCGCCAGCAGCCATCTTGGGGGGAGCTATGGCTACACCTTC. It codes for CASSHLGGSYGYTF.

This clone was counted only a few times. The V and J genes are TRBV10-3 and TRBJ2-7, with D perhaps matching TRBD2 (6 bases). The V and J ends lost 9 bases and 3 bases respectively, with 15 bases between them. The V gene's germline CDR1 is ENHRY and CDR2 SYGVKD. This CDR3 contains 13 residues. CDR3 in DNA: TGTGCCATTCAAACCCAGGGAGGCTACGAGCAGTACTTC. Translation gives CAIQTQGGYEQYF.

This clone has a handful of counts. The V and J genes are TRBV30 and TRBJ2-3; TRBD2 agrees at 11 bases. Germline CDR1 reads GTSNPN; CDR2 reads SVGIG (reference sequence). The length of the CDR3 is 16 residues. V gave up 1 base and J gave up 6 bases; unmatched junction bases: 9. CDR3 coding DNA: TGTGCCTGGAGTGGAACTAGCGGGAGATTAGGGGATACGCAGTATTTT. Its translation: CAWSGTSGRLGDTQYF.

The J gene is TRBJ1-1, the V gene TRBV12-5, with D possibly TRBD1 on 5 matching bases. Trimming stripped 1 base from V and 10 bases from J, with 13 bases between. The CDR3 loop spans 13 amino acids. Germline V gene sequence: CDR1 LGHNT, CDR2 FRNRAP. The CDR3 DNA follows: TGTGCTAGTGGTTTGGAGACCGGGACGACAGCTTTCTTT. Its translation is CASGLETGTTAFF.